A single sample is the source of the 8 T cell receptor beta chains below, sequenced in a study of T-cell reconstitution after alpha-beta-depleted transplantation in children. Researchers prepared the TCRbeta library using unique molecular identifiers, the study reports. TCRdb used MiXCR to reprocess the PCR reads, holding one entry per CDR3 protein. Here the sample spans hundreds of thousands of distinct CDR3 sequences, less than 20% being singletons. This material consisted of PBMCs, mostly from graft donor cells, taken 360 days after TCRalphabeta/CD19-depleted stem cell transplant. All receptors come from a male patient between 5 and 17 years old who had a stem cell transplant for acute lymphoblastic leukemia, so the T cells may come from the graft donor.

Many counts were recorded for this clonotype. The chain combines TRBV11-2 with TRBJ2-2; D is uncertain. The CDR3 runs 14 residues. V lost 2 bases and J 1 base, leaving 5 bases between the germline ends. Germline V gene lookup returns CDR1 SGHAT and CDR2 FQNNGV. The CDR3 DNA is TGTGCCAGCAGCTTAAATGGGAACACCGGGGAGCTGTTTTTT. It is translated as CASSLNGNTGELFF.

The CDR3 DNA reads TGTGCCAGCAGCTACCGTGGTAGCGGGAGAAGGACAGATACGCAGTATTTT. Residues: CASSYRGSGRRTDTQYF. The chain joins TRBV5-6 to TRBJ2-3, with 9 bases lining up with TRBD2. The CDR3 totals 17 residues. Germline V lookup: CDR1 SGHDT, CDR2 YYEEEE. The ends lost 3 bases at V and 3 bases at J; junction bases unmatched: 11.

This clonotype was counted only a few times. The chain employs TRBV30 and TRBJ1-2; D possibly corresponds to TRBD1 (5 bases). V was cut by 3 bases and J by 0 bases, with 14 bases left in between. This CDR3 has 15 amino acids. The germline V gene has CDR1 GTSNPN and CDR2 SVGIG (reference sequence). This CDR3 is CAWSRPRVTNYGYTF. DNA for the CDR3: TGTGCCTGGAGCCGCCCCAGGGTTACTAACTATGGCTACACCTTC.

This clonotype has more than one count but fewer than ten. The chain carries TRBV5-1 and TRBJ2-1, with D perhaps matching TRBD2 (5 bases). CDR1 SGHRS and CDR2 YFSETQ come from the germline V gene. V shed 0 bases and J shed 5 bases, with 12 bases lying between them. The CDR3 loop spans 15 amino acids. CDR3 region: CASSLVPARDNEQFF. As DNA, the CDR3 is TGCGCCAGCAGCTTGGTGCCAGCGAGGGACAATGAGCAGTTCTTC.

The V and J genes are TRBV10-3 and TRBJ2-4; 9 bases map to TRBD1. The CDR3 spans 17 residues. V was pared by 5 bases and J by 0 bases, with 8 bases of the junction left unmatched. From germline, CDR1 is ENHRY and CDR2 SYGVKD. CDR3 nucleotide sequence: TGTGCCATCAGTACTGGACAGGGGTTCCTAGCCAAAAACATTCAGTACTTC. Its protein is CAISTGQGFLAKNIQYF.

This clonotype was picked up a small number of times. The gene calls are TRBV18 and TRBJ2-3, with D unresolved. The germline CDR1 and CDR2 sequences are KGHSH and LQKENI. This CDR3 is 14 amino acids long. V lost 3 bases to trimming and J lost 2 bases, with 9 bases between them. This CDR3 reads CASSPETFTDTQYF. In nucleotides, the CDR3 is TGTGCCAGCTCACCGGAGACCTTCACAGATACGCAGTATTTT. The whole variable domain, filled in from reference TRBV18 and TRBJ2-3, reads NAGVMQNPRHLVRRRGQEARLRCSPMKGHSHVYWYRQLPEEGLKFMVYLQKENIIDESGMPKERFSAEFPKEGPSILRIQQVVRGDSAAYFCASSPETFTDTQYFGPGTRLTVL.

This clonotype was recorded many times. The CDR3 spells CSVLNRGGNFYEQYF. CDR3 coding DNA: TGCAGCGTTCTAAACAGGGGTGGGAACTTTTACGAGCAGTACTTC. The chain employs TRBV29-1 and TRBJ2-7, with 7 bases identical to TRBD1. The CDR3 sequence is 15 residues long. V was clipped by 5 bases and J by 4 bases; unmatched bases: 14. Germline V CDR1 and CDR2: SQVTM, ANQGSEA.

This clonotype was seen more than once but under ten times. A junction boundary mismatches the germline segment, possibly from a read error. This chain links TRBV4-1 with TRBJ2-1; D gene uncertain. The CDR3 has 12 amino acids. Germline assignment: CDR1 MGHRA and CDR2 YSYEKL. The CDR3 is CASSQEGLEPFF. Written as DNA, the CDR3 is TGCGCCAGCAGCCAAGAGGGTCTAGAGCCGTTCTTC.